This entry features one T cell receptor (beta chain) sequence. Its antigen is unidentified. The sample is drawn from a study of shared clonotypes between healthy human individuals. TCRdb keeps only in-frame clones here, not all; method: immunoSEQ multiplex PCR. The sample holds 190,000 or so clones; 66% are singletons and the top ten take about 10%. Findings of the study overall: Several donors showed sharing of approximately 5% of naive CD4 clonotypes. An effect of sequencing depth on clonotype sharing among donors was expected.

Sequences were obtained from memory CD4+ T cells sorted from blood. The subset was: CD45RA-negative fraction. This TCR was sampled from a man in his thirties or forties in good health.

The CDR3 spells CATSREVRETQYF. CDR3 DNA sequence: TGTGCCACCAGCAGAGAAGTCCGAGAGACCCAGTACTTC. The rearrangement links TRBV15 to TRBJ2-5, with D uncertain. The CDR3 sequence is 13 residues long. Germline assignment: CDR1 LNHNV and CDR2 YYDKDF (reference sequence). Trimming left V 0 bases short and J 4 bases short, with 6 bases between.